This TCR beta chain came from a study of blood T cell repertoires in COVID-19. Study summary: T cells, B-cell-depleted T cells, or PBMCs supplied cDNA or gDNA.

Germline V gene lookup returns CDR1 SQVTM and CDR2 ANQGSEA. The CDR3 has 15 residues. The J segment lost 2 bases and the V segment lost 6 bases, leaving 5 bases of the junction unmatched. Sequencing was performed with immunoSEQ multiplex PCR; in TCRdb, only in-frame clones are kept and a portion is missing. The table lists over 110,000 clones, about nine tenths of them singletons. The genes are TRBV29-1 and TRBJ2-3; TRBD2 matches at 13 bases. The sample taken for sequencing was peripheral blood. This clonotype was sampled from a human donor in a cohort sampled during active COVID-19. The CDR3 coding sequence is TGCAGCGTCGCTGGACTAGCGGGGGCCACAGATACGCAGTATTTT. It codes for CSVAGLAGATDTQYF.